The 32 T cell receptor beta chains reported below all come from one sample, sequenced in a study of blood T cell repertoires in COVID-19. This table comes from immunoSEQ multiplex PCR, and its TCRdb copy is limited to in-frame clones, with some not included. The sample lists 360,000 or so clones, around 83% occurring once. Sequencing used PBMCs or T cells enriched from blood (not recorded which). These receptors came from a woman in her 50s who had recovered from COVID-19.

This chain connects TRBV11-2 to TRBJ2-7, with a tentative D call TRBD1 (6 bases). V was pared by 6 bases and J by 9 bases, with 24 bases between. The CDR3 sequence is 15 residues long. Germline lookup yields CDR1 SGHAT and CDR2 FQNNGV. Here the CDR3 DNA reads TGTGCCAGCAGTCCAGGGGCGGGCCCGGGGTATGGGCAGTACTTC. Protein: CASSPGAGPGYGQYF.

The chain joins TRBV25-1 to TRBJ2-7; D may be TRBD2 (5 bases). The V gene's germline CDR1 is MGHDK and CDR2 SYGVNS. The CDR3 spans 12 residues. Trimming took off 5 bases at V and 4 bases at J, with 9 bases between the two ends. The CDR3 loop reads CASSNRGYEQYF. CDR3 in DNA: TGTGCCAGCAGTAACCGGGGTTACGAGCAGTACTTC.

The CDR3 bases are TGTGCCAGCAGTTATTCTACGGGACAAGTCACCGGGGAGCTGTTTTTT. It encodes CASSYSTGQVTGELFF. The J gene is TRBJ2-2, the V gene TRBV6-2 or TRBV6-3; perhaps TRBD1 as D (6 bases). The CDR3 covers 16 residues. V was trimmed by 3 bases and J by 4 bases, leaving 15 bases between them. The germline V gene encodes CDR1 MNHEY and CDR2 SVGEGT.

CDR3 region: CASSAGQGTNYGYTF. CDR3 in DNA: TGTGCCAGCAGCGCCGGACAGGGGACTAACTATGGCTACACCTTC. The chain has TRBV9 and TRBJ1-2, with TRBD1 identical over 9 bases. Germline V gene sequence: CDR1 SGDLS, CDR2 YYNGEE. V shed 3 bases, J shed 0 bases, and the junction held 3 bases outside the gene matches. The CDR3 sequence is 15 residues long.

The chain has TRBV7-6 and TRBJ1-3, with D tentatively TRBD1 (5 bases). The CDR3 totals 15 residues. The germline V gene encodes CDR1 SGHVS and CDR2 FNYEAQ. The V end lost 0 bases, the J end lost 1 base, and 7 bases lay between the germline ends. The CDR3 here is CASSLAGLSGNTIYF. The CDR3 nucleotides are TGTGCCAGCAGCTTAGCGGGGCTATCTGGAAACACCATATATTTT.

This chain uses TRBV10-3 with TRBJ1-3; the D is unclear. V lost 4 bases, J lost 2 bases, and 12 bases lay in between. The germline V gene encodes CDR1 ENHRY and CDR2 SYGVKD. CDR3 length: 15 residues. The CDR3 DNA sequence: TGTGCCATCAGTGGCGGAGCCATGGCTGGAAACACCATATATTTT. As protein: CAISGGAMAGNTIYF.

The chain employs TRBV7-2 and TRBJ1-2, with D maybe TRBD1 (6 bases). The V and J ends lost 8 bases and 7 bases respectively, with 29 bases between them. The V gene's germline CDR1 is SGHTA and CDR2 FQGNSA. The CDR3 consists of 17 residues. The CDR3 DNA reads as TGTGCCAGCGACTCTTTATCCGGCGGGGGGCATCTGTTTGGCTACACCTTC. Residues: CASDSLSGGGHLFGYTF.

The chain joins TRBV5-1 to TRBJ1-4; D is possibly TRBD1 (5 bases). Deletions cut 4 bases from V and 5 bases from J, with 12 bases between. Germline V gene lookup returns CDR1 SGHRS and CDR2 YFSETQ. There are 14 residues in the CDR3. As DNA, the CDR3 is TGCGCCAGCAGCCAGGGACTACCAAATGAAAAACTGTTTTTT. Translated: CASSQGLPNEKLFF.

This clone was seen a few times. The chain is built from TRBV5-6 and TRBJ1-2; no clear D. The V end was cut by 4 bases, the J end by 4 bases, with 8 bases between. Per germline, CDR1 SGHDT and CDR2 YYEEEE. The CDR3 runs 12 residues. The CDR3 spells CASSEAAYGYTF. The CDR3 region has the DNA TGTGCCAGCAGCGAGGCGGCCTATGGCTACACCTTC.

The rearrangement joins TRBV9 to TRBJ1-3; D possibly corresponds to TRBD1 (5 bases). This CDR3 contains 16 residues. The V and J ends lost 4 bases and 0 bases respectively, with 14 bases between them. CDR1 and CDR2 (germline): SGDLS, YYNGEE. The CDR3: CASSPWDSNSGNTIYF. Here the CDR3 DNA reads TGTGCCAGCAGCCCCTGGGACTCCAACTCTGGAAACACCATATATTTT. The complete variable domain, with remaining parts taken from reference TRBV9 and TRBJ1-3, reads DSGVTQTPKHLITATGQRVTLRCSPRSGDLSVYWYQQSLDQGLQFLIQYYNGEERAKGNILERFSAQQFPDLHSELNLSSLELGDSALYFCASSPWDSNSGNTIYFGEGSWLTVV.

The chain employs TRBV11-3 and TRBJ2-7; maybe TRBD2 (6 bases). The CDR3 is made up of 13 amino acids. Deletions cut 0 bases from V and 6 bases from J, with 9 bases between. Germline values: CDR1 SGHNT, CDR2 YENEEA. The CDR3 DNA sequence: TGTGCCAGCAGCTTAGAGCTGCGGGGCGAGCAGTACTTC. Translating it yields CASSLELRGEQYF.

This clone was counted only a few times. Here the CDR3 reads CASSWSGAEAFF. The CDR3 DNA reads as TGTGCCAGCAGTTGGAGTGGCGCTGAAGCTTTCTTT. V and J are TRBV12-3 or TRBV12-4 and TRBJ1-1; D not certain. V lost 4 bases, J lost 6 bases, and 9 bases lay in between. The CDR3 covers 12 residues.

The V gene is TRBV19, the J gene TRBJ2-5, with 7 bases fitting TRBD2. The CDR3 spans 14 residues. Germline V gives CDR1 LNHDA, CDR2 SQIVND (reference sequence). J lost 3 bases, V lost 4 bases, and 5 bases had no gene match. As DNA, the CDR3 is TGTGCCAGTAGTAAGGTTGGGAGGGAAGAGACCCAGTACTTC. It codes for CASSKVGREETQYF. Full variable domain (missing parts from reference TRBV19 and TRBJ2-5): DGGITQSPKYLFRKEGQNVTLSCEQNLNHDAMYWYRQDPGQGLRLIYYSQIVNDFQKGDIAEGYSVSREKKESFPLTVTSAQKNPTAFYLCASSKVGREETQYFGPGTRLLVL.

This clone appeared a few times. This chain uses TRBV9 with TRBJ1-6; no clear D. Germline values: CDR1 SGDLS, CDR2 YYNGEE. Trimming removed 3 bases at V and 9 bases at J, with 16 bases between. CDR3 size: 15 residues. The CDR3 spells CASSESGSHGSPLHF. The DNA for the CDR3 is TGTGCCAGCAGCGAATCGGGTTCCCACGGTTCACCCCTCCACTTT.

V is TRBV7-9 and J is TRBJ2-7; 8 bases are a match to TRBD1. V was clipped by 5 bases and J by 3 bases; unmatched bases: 6. The CDR3 has 14 amino acids. CDR1 and CDR2 (germline): SEHNR, FQNEAQ (reference sequence). DNA of the CDR3: TGTGCCAGCAGCCCAATCGACAGGGGCTACGAGCAGTACTTC. Protein sequence: CASSPIDRGYEQYF.

The rearrangement joins TRBV12-5 to TRBJ2-2; the D is unclear. V lost 1 base and J lost 1, with 4 bases in between. Looked up from germline, CDR1 is LGHNT and CDR2 is FRNRAP. The CDR3 totals 14 residues. This chain's CDR3 is CASGLDRNTGELFF. The CDR3 nucleotides read TGTGCTAGTGGTTTGGACAGGAACACCGGGGAGCTGTTTTTT.

The chain carries TRBV29-1 and TRBJ2-3, with D perhaps matching TRBD2 (7 bases). Germline V gene sequence: CDR1 SQVTM, CDR2 ANQGSEA. The CDR3 has 17 residues. Trimming left V 6 bases short and J 2 bases short, with 24 bases between. CDR3 in amino acids: CSVDRWGGRGLTDTQYF. CDR3 DNA sequence: TGCAGCGTCGACAGATGGGGGGGCAGGGGACTCACAGATACGCAGTATTTT.

The chain carries TRBV7-9 and TRBJ2-4; the match to TRBD1 covers 7 bases. V trimming: 5 bases; J trimming: 2 bases; junction bases outside the gene matches: 18. CDR3 length equals 19 residues. Germline V gene data show CDR1 as SEHNR and CDR2 as FQNEAQ (reference sequence). CDR3 protein: CASSPGTRGPRATKNIQYF. CDR3 in DNA: TGTGCCAGCAGCCCCGGGACGAGGGGGCCGCGGGCGACCAAAAACATTCAGTACTTC.

The gene calls are TRBV6-5 and TRBJ1-2, with D possibly being TRBD1 (6 bases). This CDR3 is 14 amino acids long. The V and J ends lost 0 bases and 2 bases respectively, with 7 bases between them. From germline, CDR1 is MNHEY and CDR2 SVGAGI. Written as DNA, the CDR3 is TGTGCCAGCAGTTACTCGAGGGGGAACTATGGCTACACCTTC. Protein: CASSYSRGNYGYTF.

The V gene is TRBV7-2, the J gene TRBJ1-2; D gene uncertain. Germline CDR1 and CDR2: SGHTA and FQGNSA. This CDR3 has 13 residues. V lost 1 base and J lost 9, with 12 bases in between. The CDR3 bases are TGTGCCAGCAGCTTAGACCGAGCTATGAGCTACACCTTC. Its protein is CASSLDRAMSYTF. The full variable domain, rest sourced from reference TRBV7-2 and TRBJ1-2, is GAGVSQSPSNKVTEKGKDVELRCDPISGHTALYWYRQSLGQGLEFLIYFQGNSAPDKSGLPSDRFSAERTGGSVSTLTIQRTQQEDSAVYLCASSLDRAMSYTFGSGTRLTVV.

The count of this clone is one. The rearrangement uses TRBV2 and TRBJ2-1, with a possible D match to TRBD1 (6 bases). CDR1 SNHLY and CDR2 FYNNEI come from the germline V gene. The CDR3 length is 16 residues. Trimming cost V 1 base and J 5 bases, with 15 bases left between them. The CDR3 sequence: CASSEGRQGPHNEQFF. The DNA for the CDR3 is TGTGCCAGCAGTGAAGGGAGGCAGGGGCCACACAATGAGCAGTTCTTC.

The chain combines TRBV11-3 with TRBJ1-1, with TRBD1 as a possible D gene (5 bases). The CDR3 totals 13 residues. With 10 bases removed from V and 3 bases from J, the gap between germline ends came to 15 bases. Germline V gene lookup returns CDR1 SGHNT and CDR2 YENEEA. The DNA of the CDR3 is TGTGCCACCGTATCACAAGGGGACACTGAAGCTTTCTTT. Protein product: CATVSQGDTEAFF. Complete variable domain (other parts from reference TRBV11-3 and TRBJ1-1): EAGVVQSPRYKIIEKKQPVAFWCNPISGHNTLYWYLQNLGQGPELLIRYENEEAVDDSQLPKDRFSAERLKGVDSTLKIQPAELGDSAVYLCATVSQGDTEAFFGQGTRLTVV.

The V call is TRBV7-2, the J call TRBJ1-4; D gene ambiguous. V was shortened by 5 bases and J by 8 bases, with 15 bases between the two germline ends. Germline V gene sequence: CDR1 SGHTA, CDR2 FQGNSA. The CDR3 loop spans 14 amino acids. Written as DNA, the CDR3 is TGTGCCAGCAGCCGTAACGTGGCCTCGGAAAAACTGTTTTTT. It specifies CASSRNVASEKLFF. The variable domain in full, with the rest retrieved from reference TRBV7-2 and TRBJ1-4, is GAGVSQSPSNKVTEKGKDVELRCDPISGHTALYWYRQSLGQGLEFLIYFQGNSAPDKSGLPSDRFSAERTGGSVSTLTIQRTQQEDSAVYLCASSRNVASEKLFFGSGTQLSVL.

The chain couples TRBV5-5 to TRBJ1-2; 7 nucleotides line up with TRBD1. The germline V gene encodes CDR1 SGHKS and CDR2 YYEKEE (reference sequence). J was trimmed by 2 bases and V by 0 bases; bases with no gene match: 10. CDR3 size: 17 residues. In DNA, the CDR3 is TGTGCCAGCAGCTTGGGGCCTTGGGACAGTACAAACTATGGCTACACCTTC. This encodes CASSLGPWDSTNYGYTF.

This chain joins TRBV7-2 and TRBJ1-6, with 7 bases aligning to TRBD1. The germline V gene has CDR1 SGHTA and CDR2 FQGNSA. J gave up 0 bases and V 1 base, and 6 bases lay outside the gene matches. The CDR3 is made up of 18 amino acids. The chain's CDR3 is CASSLVWTGDSYNSPLHF. The CDR3 bases are TGTGCCAGCAGCTTAGTGTGGACAGGTGACTCCTATAATTCACCCCTCCACTTT.

This clone was counted only a few times. Here the CDR3 DNA reads TGTGCCAGCAGCGACCGGGACAGGGCATCTTACGAGCAGTACTTC. Translated: CASSDRDRASYEQYF. This chain joins TRBV6-5 and TRBJ2-7, with TRBD1 matching 9 bases. Germline CDR1 reads MNHEY; CDR2 reads SVGAGI. V trimming: 6 bases; J trimming: 4 bases; junction bases outside the gene matches: 10. The CDR3 is 15 residues long.

This rearrangement joins TRBV15 to TRBJ1-6; D gene uncertain. Germline CDR1 is LNHNV and CDR2 is YYDKDF (reference sequence). V dropped 6 bases and J dropped 9 bases, with 12 bases sitting between them. The CDR3 has 13 amino acids. The CDR3: CATRPGGTSPLHF. CDR3 nucleotides: TGTGCCACCAGGCCAGGAGGAACTTCACCCCTCCACTTT.

The rearrangement uses TRBV5-1 and TRBJ2-2; D gene unclear. The CDR3 totals 15 residues. Trimming took 0 bases from V and 5 from J, leaving 11 bases between them. From germline, CDR1 is SGHRS and CDR2 YFSETQ. CDR3 sequence reads: CASSLGRAATGELFF. The DNA of the CDR3 is TGCGCCAGCAGCTTGGGGCGCGCAGCGACCGGGGAGCTGTTTTTT.

The table lists this clone with a count of one. Other DNA sequences in this sample translate to the same CDR3. The rearrangement uses TRBV27 and TRBJ1-6; tentative D call: TRBD1 (6 bases). Germline V CDR1 and CDR2: MNHEY, SMNVEV (reference sequence). V dropped 3 bases and J dropped 7 bases, with 7 bases sitting between them. CDR3 length: 13 amino acids. CDR3 nucleotides: TGTGCCAGCAGTTTTAGGGGGAATTCACCCCTCCACTTT. Its protein is CASSFRGNSPLHF.

V usage is TRBV3-1 (or the pseudogene TRBV3-2) and J usage is TRBJ2-1, with 10 bases lining up with TRBD2. Germline V gives CDR1 LGHDT, CDR2 YNNKEL (reference sequence). The CDR3 runs to 17 residues. V shed 0 bases, J shed 7 bases, and the junction held 9 bases outside the gene matches. CDR3 nucleotide sequence: TGTGCCAGCAGCCAAGATTTCGGGCTAGCGGGAGCTAATGAGCAGTTCTTC. As protein: CASSQDFGLAGANEQFF.

CDR3 residues: CASSQDRDWLGYTF. CDR3 sequence (DNA): TGTGCCAGCAGCCAGGACAGGGACTGGCTCGGCTACACCTTC. The chain recombines TRBV7-9 with TRBJ1-2; 8 bases match TRBD1. CDR1 and CDR2 (germline): SEHNR, FQNEAQ (reference sequence). The CDR3 is 14 residues long. V was pared by 5 bases and J by 8 bases, with 10 bases of the junction left unmatched.

The chain links TRBV5-4 to TRBJ2-7; the match to TRBD1 covers 10 bases. The CDR3 sequence is 15 residues long. V shed 1 base, J shed 3 bases, and the junction held 4 bases outside the gene matches. Germline V lookup: CDR1 SGHNT, CDR2 YYREEE (reference sequence). Here the CDR3 DNA reads TGTGCCAGCAGCTTGAGGGGACAGGGGTTCTACGAGCAGTACTTC. It translates to CASSLRGQGFYEQYF.